What follows are 23 T cell receptor beta chains derived from one specimen sequenced in a study of T cells in Graves' hyperthyroidism and ophthalmopathy. RNA transcripts were the template for amplifying TCR beta CDR3 regions. The HTBI primer set served for first-round RT-PCR of the TCR CDR3. TCRdb processed the multiplex PCR reads anew with MiXCR; each CDR3 protein has one entry. The sample lists a few hundred thousand distinct CDR3 sequences, around 20% seen once, with 40% to 45% in the top ten. Sequencing used blood. The source of these receptors is a man between 18 and 35 years old with Graves' ophthalmopathy.

The gene calls are TRBV20-1 and TRBJ2-1, with TRBD2 matching over 7 bases. In germline, CDR1 is DFQATT, CDR2 SNEGSKA (reference sequence). The CDR3 contains 15 residues. V dropped 1 base and J dropped 4; count of bases not matched to a gene: 7. The CDR3 reads CSARAIASGYNEQFF. In DNA, the CDR3 is TGCAGTGCTAGAGCCATCGCTAGCGGATACAATGAGCAGTTCTTC.

The J gene is TRBJ2-5, the V gene TRBV5-4; 10 bases agree with TRBD2. The germline V gene encodes CDR1 SGHNT and CDR2 YYREEE (reference sequence). The junction had 6 bases not matched to a gene; V was cut back by 4 bases and J by 3 bases. This CDR3 has 15 residues. CDR3 sequence reads: CASSKISGGEETQYF. The CDR3 nucleotides are TGTGCCAGCAGCAAAATAAGCGGGGGGGAAGAGACCCAGTACTTC.

The chain joins TRBV19 to TRBJ1-1, with D unclear. V was clipped by 4 bases and J by 3 bases, with 12 bases between them. The CDR3 totals 14 residues. Germline lookup yields CDR1 LNHDA and CDR2 SQIVND (reference sequence). The CDR3 nucleotides read TGTGCCAGTAGTAATGGGTTCGCGGACACTGAAGCTTTCTTT. Protein: CASSNGFADTEAFF.

V gene TRBV6-1 combines with J gene TRBJ1-1; tentative D call: TRBD1 (5 bases). CDR1 is MNHNS, CDR2 SASEGT, per germline. V was pared by 5 bases and J by 8 bases, with 18 bases between. The length of the CDR3 is 14 residues. The CDR3 DNA is TGTGCCAGCAGTCCCAAGACAGTGGCCCCCGAAGCTTTCTTT. It yields the protein CASSPKTVAPEAFF.

CDR3 DNA: TGTGCCATCAGTGACCCGACCCCCGGCCCTGTCCAGGGGGCCAACGTCCTGACTTTC. Amino acids: CAISDPTPGPVQGANVLTF. The chain employs TRBV10-3 and TRBJ2-6; no definite D call. Germline CDR1 is ENHRY and CDR2 is SYGVKD. This CDR3 contains 19 residues. Trimming removed 3 bases at V and 4 bases at J, with 22 bases between.

This clonotype was found a few times. The gene calls are TRBV7-8 and TRBJ1-3, with a tentative D call TRBD1 (5 bases). V was shortened by 1 base and J by 4 bases, with 8 bases between the two germline ends. Per the germline V gene, CDR1 is SGHVS and CDR2 is FQNEAQ. CDR3 length: 14 amino acids. The CDR3 reads CASSLGAGGNTIYF. CDR3 DNA sequence: TGTGCCAGCAGCTTAGGTGCAGGGGGAAACACCATATATTTT.

Comments on this clonotype: The junction and the germline gene differ at one end; a read error may be behind it. The rearrangement links TRBV2 to TRBJ2-1; 15 bases are shared with TRBD2. Germline assignment: CDR1 SNHLY and CDR2 FYNNEI. The CDR3 has 19 amino acids. The CDR3 DNA is TGTGCCGTCCTAAGCGGGACTAGCGGGGGGCTACCGTCCTACAATGAGCAGCTCTTC. Protein sequence: CAVLSGTSGGLPSYNEQLF. Full variable domain (rest looked up from reference TRBV2 and TRBJ2-1): EPEVTQTPSHQVTQMGQEVILRCVPISNHLYFYWYRQILGQKVEFLVSFYNNEISEKSEIFDDQFSVERPDGSNFTLKIRSTKLEDSAMYFCAVLSGTSGGLPSYNEQLFGPGTRLTVL.

This clonotype was observed at least ten times. The J gene is TRBJ2-7, the V gene TRBV3-1, with a possible D match to TRBD2 (5 bases). The germline V and J ends were trimmed by 4 bases and 1 base, with 11 bases remaining between them. This CDR3 contains 14 residues. CDR1 and CDR2 from the germline V gene are LGHDT and YNNKEL (reference sequence). Written as DNA, the CDR3 is TGTGCCAGCAGCCGAAAACTAGGGTCCTACGAGCAGTACTTC. It codes for CASSRKLGSYEQYF.

This chain links TRBV4-1 with TRBJ2-1; D tentatively fits TRBD1 or TRBD2 (6 bases each). The CDR3 is made up of 17 amino acids. Germline V gives CDR1 MGHRA, CDR2 YSYEKL. Trimming left V 1 base short and J 3 bases short, with 16 bases between. The CDR3 DNA follows: TGCGCCAGCAGCCAAGTGGAAGGGGGACTCCTCTACAATGAGCAGTTCTTC. It encodes CASSQVEGGLLYNEQFF.

The gene calls are TRBV9 and TRBJ2-5, with 12 positions matching TRBD2. Germline V gene lookup returns CDR1 SGDLS and CDR2 YYNGEE. V shed 4 bases and J 7 bases; nucleotides not matched to a gene: 14. The CDR3 runs 17 residues. CDR3 sequence: CASSSPRLAGEMATQYF. The CDR3 DNA is TGTGCCAGCAGCTCACCTAGACTAGCGGGAGAAATGGCGACCCAGTACTTC.

This clonotype was recorded many times. The genes are TRBV28 and TRBJ1-4; D possibly corresponds to TRBD1 (6 bases). The CDR3 extends over 13 amino acids. Germline CDR1 MDHEN, CDR2 SYDVKM. The V end was cut by 6 bases, the J end by 5 bases, with 10 bases between. The CDR3 DNA follows: TGTGCCAGCAGGAAAACAGGGAATGAAAAACTGTTTTTT. Translation: CASRKTGNEKLFF.

This clonotype was recorded many times. The chain combines TRBV7-8 with TRBJ1-1; TRBD1 might be the D (5 bases). V was pared by 4 bases and J by 3 bases, with 18 bases between. This CDR3 comprises 16 residues. In germline, CDR1 is SGHVS, CDR2 FQNEAQ. CDR3 sequence: CASSSYTGGTDTEAFF. For the CDR3, the DNA is TGTGCCAGCAGCTCTTACACCGGGGGGACGGACACTGAAGCTTTCTTT.

This clonotype was seen ten or more times. V and J are TRBV12-3 or TRBV12-4 and TRBJ1-2, with D hard to call. Trimming shortened V by 6 bases and J by 4 bases, and 12 bases separated the two germline ends. The CDR3 is 13 amino acids. The CDR3 here is CASSTDLLYGYTF. The CDR3, as DNA: TGTGCCAGCAGCACCGACCTACTCTATGGCTACACCTTC.

This clonotype showed up just a few times. The rearrangement uses TRBV12-3 or TRBV12-4 and TRBJ2-7; D remains ambiguous. The ends were cut back, 3 bases at V and 3 bases at J, with 9 bases in the middle. The CDR3 extends over 13 amino acids. The CDR3 loop is CASSLRNSYEQYF. The CDR3 DNA is TGTGCCAGCAGTTTGAGAAACAGCTACGAGCAGTACTTC.

In its sample, this clonotype was seen a few times. The chain joins TRBV19 to TRBJ2-1, with TRBD2 matching 11 bases. CDR1 is LNHDA, CDR2 SQIVND, per germline (reference sequence). Trimming removed 7 bases from V and 5 bases from J; junction bases left unmatched: 4. The CDR3 length is 14 residues. CDR3 bases: TGTGCCAGTAAAACTAGCGGGGGACACAATGAGCAGTTCTTC. This encodes CASKTSGGHNEQFF.

This clonotype was picked up a small number of times. The V and J genes are TRBV6-1 and TRBJ1-6; weak D call: TRBD1 (5 bases). Trimming removed 3 bases from V and 9 bases from J, with 15 bases in between. There are 15 residues in the CDR3. The germline V gene encodes CDR1 MNHNS and CDR2 SASEGT. The CDR3 DNA follows: TGTGCCAGCAGTGAGGGGGGGGGAGTTATTTCACCCCTCCACTTT. Translated, it gives CASSEGGGVISPLHF.

Points on this clonotype: This may be a read error: a much more frequent sequence differs by one nucleotide. This chain connects TRBV12-3 or TRBV12-4 to TRBJ2-1; 11 bases align to TRBD1. This CDR3 region has 14 residues. J gave up 9 bases and V 7 bases, and 8 bases lay outside the gene matches. CDR3 bases: TGTGCCAGCACCCCCGGACAGGGGGCGAGTGAGCAGTTCTTC. Protein sequence: CASTPGQGASEQFF.

The CDR3 nucleotides are TGTGCCAGCAGTTCGTCGCCGGGCAGCAATCAGCCCCAGCATTTT. Its protein product is CASSSSPGSNQPQHF. The chain carries TRBV27 and TRBJ1-5; no reliable D call. V lost 4 bases and J lost 1, with 11 bases in between. The CDR3 totals 15 residues. Germline lookup yields CDR1 MNHEY and CDR2 SMNVEV (reference sequence).

This clonotype has at least ten counts. This chain connects TRBV4-1 to TRBJ2-3; 7 nucleotides line up with TRBD2. This CDR3 comprises 14 residues. Germline values: CDR1 MGHRA, CDR2 YSYEKL. The ends lost 1 base at V and 6 bases at J; junction bases unmatched: 4. This chain's CDR3 is CASSQGSGEDTQYF. The DNA for the CDR3 is TGCGCCAGCAGCCAAGGCAGCGGGGAGGATACGCAGTATTTT.

This clonotype was seen at least ten times. The chain's CDR3 is CASSSVGGGATDTQYF. The CDR3 region has the DNA TGTGCCAGCAGCTCAGTGGGCGGGGGGGCAACAGATACGCAGTATTTT. V is TRBV11-2 and J is TRBJ2-3, with 9 positions matching TRBD2. Germline V gene sequence: CDR1 SGHAT, CDR2 FQNNGV. This CDR3 region has 16 residues. J lost 3 bases, V lost 4 bases, and 8 bases had no gene match. Full variable domain (missing parts from reference TRBV11-2 and TRBJ2-3): EAGVAQSPRYKIIEKRQSVAFWCNPISGHATLYWYQQILGQGPKLLIQFQNNGVVDDSQLPKDRFSAERLKGVDSTLKIQPAKLEDSAVYLCASSSVGGGATDTQYFGPGTRLTVL.

Many counts were recorded for this clonotype. This chain links TRBV20-1 with TRBJ2-5; 10 nucleotides line up with TRBD1. V shed 6 bases, J shed 6 bases, and the junction held 7 bases outside the gene matches. The CDR3 contains 13 residues. CDR1 is DFQATT and CDR2 is SNEGSKA in the germline V gene (reference sequence). The CDR3 DNA follows: TGCAGTGCCGGCGGACAGGGGGGACAGACCCAGTACTTC. Translated: CSAGGQGGQTQYF.

This clonotype was seen a few times. The CDR3 DNA reads TGTGCCAGCAGTGAAAGGGGGGCGAACCGGGACTACAATGAGCAGTTCTTC. Its protein product is CASSERGANRDYNEQFF. The rearrangement uses TRBV6-1 and TRBJ2-1; D may match TRBD1 or TRBD2 (6 bases each). The germline V gene has CDR1 MNHNS and CDR2 SASEGT. This CDR3 has 17 residues. Between the trimmed V and J ends, which lost 2 bases and 3 bases, there was a span of 17 bases.

This chain joins TRBV9 and TRBJ2-3, with D hard to call. From germline, CDR1 is SGDLS and CDR2 YYNGEE. The V end lost 4 bases, the J end lost 0 bases, and 12 bases lay between the germline ends. The CDR3 runs 15 residues. This chain's CDR3 is CASSPRSSSTDTQYF. CDR3 bases: TGTGCCAGCAGCCCCCGGTCTAGTAGCACAGATACGCAGTATTTT.